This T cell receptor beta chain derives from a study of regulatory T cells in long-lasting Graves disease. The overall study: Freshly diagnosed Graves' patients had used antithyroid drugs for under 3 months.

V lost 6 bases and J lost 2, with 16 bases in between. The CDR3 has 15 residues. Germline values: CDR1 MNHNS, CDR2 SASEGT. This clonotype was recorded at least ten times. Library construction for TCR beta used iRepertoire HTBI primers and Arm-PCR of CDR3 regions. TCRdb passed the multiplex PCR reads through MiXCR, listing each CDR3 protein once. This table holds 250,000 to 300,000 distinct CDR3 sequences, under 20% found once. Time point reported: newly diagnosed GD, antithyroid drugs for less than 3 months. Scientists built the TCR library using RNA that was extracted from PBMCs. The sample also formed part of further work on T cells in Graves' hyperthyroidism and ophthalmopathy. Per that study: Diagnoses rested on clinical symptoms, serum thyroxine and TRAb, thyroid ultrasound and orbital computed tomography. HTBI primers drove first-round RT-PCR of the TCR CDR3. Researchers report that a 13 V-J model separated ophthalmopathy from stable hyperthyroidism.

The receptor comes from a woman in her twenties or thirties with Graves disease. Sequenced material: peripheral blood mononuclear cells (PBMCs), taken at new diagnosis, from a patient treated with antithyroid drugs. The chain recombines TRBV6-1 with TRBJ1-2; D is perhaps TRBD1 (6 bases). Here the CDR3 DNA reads TGTGCCAGCAGGCAAAACCAGGGGAACAACTATGGCTACACCTTC. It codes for CASRQNQGNNYGYTF.